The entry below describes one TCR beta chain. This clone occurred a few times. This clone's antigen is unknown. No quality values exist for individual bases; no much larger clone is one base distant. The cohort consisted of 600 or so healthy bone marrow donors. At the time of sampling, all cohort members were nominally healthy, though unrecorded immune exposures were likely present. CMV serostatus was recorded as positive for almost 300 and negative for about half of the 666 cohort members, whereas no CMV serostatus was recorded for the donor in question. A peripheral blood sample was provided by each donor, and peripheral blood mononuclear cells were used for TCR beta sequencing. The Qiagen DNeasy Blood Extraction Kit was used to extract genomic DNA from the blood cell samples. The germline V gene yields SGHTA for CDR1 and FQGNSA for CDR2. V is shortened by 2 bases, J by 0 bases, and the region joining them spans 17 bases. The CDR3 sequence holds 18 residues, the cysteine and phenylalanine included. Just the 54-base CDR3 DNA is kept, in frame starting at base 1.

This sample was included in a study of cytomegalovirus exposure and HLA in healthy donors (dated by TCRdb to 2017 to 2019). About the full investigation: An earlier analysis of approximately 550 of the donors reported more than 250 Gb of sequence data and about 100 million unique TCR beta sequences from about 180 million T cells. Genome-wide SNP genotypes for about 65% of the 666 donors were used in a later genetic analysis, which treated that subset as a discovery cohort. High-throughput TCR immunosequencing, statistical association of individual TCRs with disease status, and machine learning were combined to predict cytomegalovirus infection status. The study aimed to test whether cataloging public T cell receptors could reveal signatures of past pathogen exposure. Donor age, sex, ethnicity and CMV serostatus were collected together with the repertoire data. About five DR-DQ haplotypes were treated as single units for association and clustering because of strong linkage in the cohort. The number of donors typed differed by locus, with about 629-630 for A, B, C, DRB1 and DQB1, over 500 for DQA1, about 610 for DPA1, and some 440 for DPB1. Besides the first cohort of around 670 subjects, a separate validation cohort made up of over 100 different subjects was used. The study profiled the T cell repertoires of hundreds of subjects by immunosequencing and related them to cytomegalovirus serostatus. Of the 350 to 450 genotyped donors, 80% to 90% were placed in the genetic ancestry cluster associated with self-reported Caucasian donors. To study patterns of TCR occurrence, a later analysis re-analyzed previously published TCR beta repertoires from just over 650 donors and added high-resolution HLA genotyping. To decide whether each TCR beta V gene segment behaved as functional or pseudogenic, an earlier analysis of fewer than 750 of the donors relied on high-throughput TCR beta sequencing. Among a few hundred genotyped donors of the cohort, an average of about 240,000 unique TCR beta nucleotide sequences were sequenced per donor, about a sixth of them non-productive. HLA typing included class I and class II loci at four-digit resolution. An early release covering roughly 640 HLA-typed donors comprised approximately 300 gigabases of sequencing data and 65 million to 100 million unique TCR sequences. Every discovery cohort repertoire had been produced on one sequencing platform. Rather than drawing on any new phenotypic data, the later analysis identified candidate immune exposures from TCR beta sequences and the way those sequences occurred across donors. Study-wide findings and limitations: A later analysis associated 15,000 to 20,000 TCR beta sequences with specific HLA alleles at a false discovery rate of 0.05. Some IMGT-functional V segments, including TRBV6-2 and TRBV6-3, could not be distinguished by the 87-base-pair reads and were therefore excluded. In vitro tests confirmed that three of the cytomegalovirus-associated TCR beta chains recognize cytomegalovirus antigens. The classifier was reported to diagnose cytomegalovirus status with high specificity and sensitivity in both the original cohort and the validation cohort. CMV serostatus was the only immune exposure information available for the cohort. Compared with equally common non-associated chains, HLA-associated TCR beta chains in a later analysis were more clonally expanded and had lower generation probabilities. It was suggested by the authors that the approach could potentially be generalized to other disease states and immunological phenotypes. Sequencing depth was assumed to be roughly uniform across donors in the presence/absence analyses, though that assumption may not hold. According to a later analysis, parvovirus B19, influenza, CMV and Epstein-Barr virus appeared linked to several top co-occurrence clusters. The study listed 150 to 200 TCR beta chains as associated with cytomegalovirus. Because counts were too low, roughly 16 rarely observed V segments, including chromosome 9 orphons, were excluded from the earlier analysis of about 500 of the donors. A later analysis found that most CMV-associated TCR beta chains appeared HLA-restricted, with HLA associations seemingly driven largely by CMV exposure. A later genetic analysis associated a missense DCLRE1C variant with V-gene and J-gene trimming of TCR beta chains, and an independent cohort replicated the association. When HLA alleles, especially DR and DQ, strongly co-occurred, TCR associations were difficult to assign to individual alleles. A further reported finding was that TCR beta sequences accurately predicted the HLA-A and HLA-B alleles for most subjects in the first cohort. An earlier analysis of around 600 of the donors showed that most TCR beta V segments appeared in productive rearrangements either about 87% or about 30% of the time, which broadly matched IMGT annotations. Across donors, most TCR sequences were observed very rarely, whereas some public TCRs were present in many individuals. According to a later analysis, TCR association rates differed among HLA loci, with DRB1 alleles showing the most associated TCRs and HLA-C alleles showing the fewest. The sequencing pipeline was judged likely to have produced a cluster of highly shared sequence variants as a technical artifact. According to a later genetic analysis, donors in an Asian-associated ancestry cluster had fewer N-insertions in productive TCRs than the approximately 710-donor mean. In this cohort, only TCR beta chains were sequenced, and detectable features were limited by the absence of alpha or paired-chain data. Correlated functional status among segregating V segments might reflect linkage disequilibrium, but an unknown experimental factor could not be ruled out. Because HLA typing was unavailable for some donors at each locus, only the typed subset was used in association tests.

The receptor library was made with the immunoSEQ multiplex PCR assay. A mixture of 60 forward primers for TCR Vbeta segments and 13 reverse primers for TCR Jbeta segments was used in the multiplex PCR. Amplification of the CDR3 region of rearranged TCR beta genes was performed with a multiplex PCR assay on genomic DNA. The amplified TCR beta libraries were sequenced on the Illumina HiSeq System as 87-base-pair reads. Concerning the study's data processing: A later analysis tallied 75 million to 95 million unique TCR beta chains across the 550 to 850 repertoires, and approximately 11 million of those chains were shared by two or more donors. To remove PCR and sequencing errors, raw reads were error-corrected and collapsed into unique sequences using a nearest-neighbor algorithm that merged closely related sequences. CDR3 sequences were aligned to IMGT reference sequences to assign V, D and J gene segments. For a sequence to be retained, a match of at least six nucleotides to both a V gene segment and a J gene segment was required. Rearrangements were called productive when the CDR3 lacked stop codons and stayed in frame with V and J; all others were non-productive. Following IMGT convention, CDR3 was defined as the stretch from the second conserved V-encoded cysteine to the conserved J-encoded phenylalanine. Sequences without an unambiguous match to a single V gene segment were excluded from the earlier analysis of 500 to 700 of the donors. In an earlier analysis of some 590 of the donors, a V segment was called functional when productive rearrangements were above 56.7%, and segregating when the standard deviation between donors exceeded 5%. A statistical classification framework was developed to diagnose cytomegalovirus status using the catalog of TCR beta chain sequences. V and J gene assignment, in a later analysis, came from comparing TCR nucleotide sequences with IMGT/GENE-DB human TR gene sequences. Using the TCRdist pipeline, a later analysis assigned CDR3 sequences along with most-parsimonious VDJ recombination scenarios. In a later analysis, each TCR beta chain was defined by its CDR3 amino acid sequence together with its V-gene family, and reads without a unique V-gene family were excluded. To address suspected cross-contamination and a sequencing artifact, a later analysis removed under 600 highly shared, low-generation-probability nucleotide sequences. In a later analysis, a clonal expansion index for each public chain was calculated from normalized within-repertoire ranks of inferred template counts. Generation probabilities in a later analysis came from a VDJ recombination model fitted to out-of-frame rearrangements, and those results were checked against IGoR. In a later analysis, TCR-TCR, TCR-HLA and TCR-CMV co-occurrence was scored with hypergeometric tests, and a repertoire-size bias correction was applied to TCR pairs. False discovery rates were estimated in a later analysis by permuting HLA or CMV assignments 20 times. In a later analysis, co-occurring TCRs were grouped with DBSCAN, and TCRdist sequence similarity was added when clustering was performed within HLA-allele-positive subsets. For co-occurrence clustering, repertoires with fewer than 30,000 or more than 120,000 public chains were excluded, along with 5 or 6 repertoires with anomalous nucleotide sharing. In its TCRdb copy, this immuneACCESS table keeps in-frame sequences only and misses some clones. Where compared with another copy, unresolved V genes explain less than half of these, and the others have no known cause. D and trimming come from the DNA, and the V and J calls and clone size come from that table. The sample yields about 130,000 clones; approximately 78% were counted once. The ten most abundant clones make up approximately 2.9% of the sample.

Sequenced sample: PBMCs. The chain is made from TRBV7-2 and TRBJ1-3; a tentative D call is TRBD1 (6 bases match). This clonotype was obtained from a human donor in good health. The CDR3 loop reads CASSLTGGRLFSGNTIYF. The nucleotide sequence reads TGTGCCAGCAGCTTAACTGGGGGCAGGCTCTTCTCTGGAAACACCATATATTTT. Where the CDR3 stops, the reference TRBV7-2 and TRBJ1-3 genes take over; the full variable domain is GAGVSQSPSNKVTEKGKDVELRCDPISGHTALYWYRQSLGQGLEFLIYFQGNSAPDKSGLPSDRFSAERTGGSVSTLTIQRTQQEDSAVYLCASSLTGGRLFSGNTIYFGEGSWLTVV.